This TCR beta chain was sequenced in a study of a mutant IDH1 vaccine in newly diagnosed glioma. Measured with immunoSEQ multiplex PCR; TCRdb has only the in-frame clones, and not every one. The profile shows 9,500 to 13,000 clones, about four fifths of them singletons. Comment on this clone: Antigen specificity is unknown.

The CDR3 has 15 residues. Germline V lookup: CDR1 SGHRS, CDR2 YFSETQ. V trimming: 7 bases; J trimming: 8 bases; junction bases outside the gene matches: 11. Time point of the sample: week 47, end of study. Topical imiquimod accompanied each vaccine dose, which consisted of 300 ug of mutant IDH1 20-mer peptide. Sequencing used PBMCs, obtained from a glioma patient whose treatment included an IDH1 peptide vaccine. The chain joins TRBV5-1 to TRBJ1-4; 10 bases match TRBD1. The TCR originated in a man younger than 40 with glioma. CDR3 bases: TGCGCCAGCCGGAATGGGGGGACAGGGGACGAAAAACTGTTTTTT. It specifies CASRNGGTGDEKLFF.